These 10 T cell receptor beta chains came from one sample sequenced in a study of technical replicates of blood from four donors. Profiled with immunoSEQ multiplex PCR; TCRdb holds only in-frame clones, not every one. The sample yields about 64,000 clones, 65% to 90% seen once. Sequencing was done on a sample of PBMCs. The receptors derive from a human donor in good health. Some clones in this sample may be carry-over from other donors' samples.

The chain uses TRBV18 and TRBJ1-1; D possibly corresponds to TRBD1 (6 bases). The V gene lost 2 bases and the J gene lost 6 bases, with 10 bases spanning the gap. The germline V gene has CDR1 KGHSH and CDR2 LQKENI. The CDR3 length is 13 residues. The CDR3: CASSPKGQPEAFF. CDR3 coding DNA: TGTGCCAGCTCACCAAAAGGACAGCCTGAAGCTTTCTTT.

This clone appeared a few times. The rearrangement uses TRBV30 and TRBJ1-4; D gene uncertain. Per the germline V gene, CDR1 is GTSNPN and CDR2 is SVGIG (reference sequence). Between the trimmed V and J ends, which lost 1 base and 0 bases, there was a span of 9 bases. The CDR3 is made up of 15 amino acids. The CDR3 spells CAWSGTGATNEKLFF. CDR3 bases: TGTGCCTGGAGTGGGACGGGAGCAACTAATGAAAAACTGTTTTTT.

J is TRBJ2-7 and V is TRBV6-1; TRBD2 aligns across 8 bases. The V gene's germline CDR1 is MNHNS and CDR2 SASEGT. There are 15 residues in the CDR3. V was pared by 5 bases and J by 0 bases, with 6 bases of the junction left unmatched. The CDR3 coding sequence is TGTGCCAGCAGTCGGGAGGGACGGAGCTCCTACGAGCAGTACTTC. Amino acid sequence: CASSREGRSSYEQYF.

The chain links TRBV5-4 to TRBJ2-5, with 8 bases identical to TRBD2. Germline V gene sequence: CDR1 SGHNT, CDR2 YYREEE (reference sequence). The length of the CDR3 is 16 residues. V lost 4 bases and J lost 5; bases outside the gene matches: 13. CDR3 coding DNA: TGTGCCAGCAGCCCGTCATCGGTAGCGGGAAGGGAGACCCAGTACTTC. Translating gives CASSPSSVAGRETQYF.

This clone has a handful of counts. This chain connects TRBV12-5 to TRBJ2-5; no firm D call. The V gene's germline CDR1 is LGHNT and CDR2 FRNRAP. This CDR3 region has 12 residues. Trimming stripped 5 bases from V and 7 bases from J, with 11 bases between. The CDR3 DNA sequence: TGTGCTAGTGGTCCCGAGACTTGGACCCAGTACTTC. This codes for CASGPETWTQYF.

The CDR3 loop reads CASSFGGGDYNEQFF. CDR3 DNA: TGTGCCAGCAGCTTCGGCGGGGGCGATTACAATGAGCAGTTCTTC. This chain connects TRBV7-2 to TRBJ2-1; D is perhaps TRBD2 (7 bases). The CDR3 has 15 residues. Trimming cost V 3 bases and J 4 bases, with 13 bases left between them. Germline assignment: CDR1 SGHTA and CDR2 FQGNSA.

The chain has TRBV4-1 and TRBJ2-3; 9 positions match TRBD2. CDR3 length: 14 amino acids. Looked up from germline, CDR1 is MGHRA and CDR2 is YSYEKL. The junction had 4 bases not matched to a gene; V was cut back by 5 bases and J by 4 bases. The CDR3 region is CASSSGLASDTQYF. The DNA of the CDR3 is TGCGCCAGCAGCTCTGGACTAGCGTCAGATACGCAGTATTTT.

This sequence joins TRBV9 and TRBJ2-7; 11 bases map to TRBD2. The CDR3 runs to 18 residues. Germline V gives CDR1 SGDLS, CDR2 YYNGEE. The ends lost 3 bases at V and 0 bases at J; junction bases unmatched: 11. CDR3 coding DNA: TGTGCCAGCAGCGACCACCACCCGACTAGCGGGACCTCCTACGAGCAGTACTTC. Protein sequence: CASSDHHPTSGTSYEQYF.

This clone came up once. The chain joins TRBV4-1 to TRBJ1-1; a weak D match, TRBD1 (6 bases). The CDR3 length is 14 residues. Germline V CDR1 and CDR2: MGHRA, YSYEKL. Trimming shortened V by 3 bases and J by 8 bases, and 16 bases separated the two germline ends. CDR3 region: CASSQGQGVAEAFF. The CDR3 bases are TGCGCCAGCAGCCAGGGACAAGGAGTGGCAGAAGCTTTCTTT.

V and J are TRBV11-3 and TRBJ2-1; 14 nucleotides match TRBD2. From germline, CDR1 is SGHNT and CDR2 YENEEA. The CDR3 covers 15 residues. With V trimmed by 3 bases and J by 7 bases, 2 bases remained unmatched. The CDR3 is CASSLTSGRGNEQFF. In DNA form, the CDR3 reads TGTGCCAGCAGCTTGACTAGCGGGAGGGGGAATGAGCAGTTCTTC.